This T cell receptor (beta chain) comes out of a study of T cell responses to AZD1222 COVID-19 vaccine. The CDR3 extends over 15 amino acids. CDR1 is WNHNN and CDR2 is SYGVQD in the germline V gene (reference sequence). V dropped 8 bases and J dropped 3; count of bases not matched to a gene: 7. Libraries were prepared by immunoSEQ multiplex PCR; TCRdb keeps only in-frame clonotypes and omits some of them. The sample has over 150,000 clones, 75% to 90% seen once. The material sequenced was peripheral blood, taken on day 0 of AZD1222 vaccination. This receptor was identified in an adult in good health. This chain links TRBV10-1 with TRBJ1-5; 10 nucleotides line up with TRBD1. The CDR3 loop reads CASRQGQGVNQPQHF. In nucleotides, the CDR3 is TGCGCCAGCCGTCAAGGACAGGGGGTCAATCAGCCCCAGCATTTT.